Shown below are 8 T cell receptor beta chains from a single sample sequenced in a study of control samples from healthy donors and cancer patients. Libraries were prepared by immunoSEQ multiplex PCR; TCRdb keeps only in-frame clonotypes and omits some of them. The data show about 65,000 clones, approximately 90% seen once. The sequencing input was PBMCs. These receptors came from a woman aged 45-60 years with colorectal cancer.

The rearrangement links TRBV15 to TRBJ1-1, with D unclear. The CDR3 is 14 residues long. The germline gives CDR1 LNHNV, CDR2 YYDKDF (reference sequence). V lost 1 base and J 7 bases, leaving 13 bases between the germline ends. CDR3 DNA sequence: TGTGCCACCAGCAGAGTTGGGGTTAGGGTTGAAGCTTTCTTT. This codes for CATSRVGVRVEAFF.

The chain is built from TRBV6-2 or TRBV6-3 and TRBJ1-2; a possible D gene is TRBD1 (6 bases). Deletions cut 0 bases from V and 7 bases from J, with 12 bases between. The CDR3 length is 14 residues. Germline CDR1 MNHEY, CDR2 SVGEGT. CDR3 region: CASSYSGGGRGYTF. CDR3 nucleotide sequence: TGTGCCAGCAGTTACTCTGGGGGGGGCCGTGGCTACACCTTC.

This chain connects TRBV6-5 to TRBJ1-2; 9 bases align to TRBD1. There are 14 residues in the CDR3. V dropped 6 bases and J dropped 3; count of bases not matched to a gene: 5. CDR1 is MNHEY, CDR2 SVGAGI, per germline. CDR3 amino acids: CASSQRTGDYGYTF. The DNA of the CDR3 is TGTGCCAGCAGCCAACGGACAGGGGACTATGGCTACACCTTC.

The V and J genes are TRBV6-5 and TRBJ1-6, with D maybe TRBD1 (6 bases). The CDR3 is 14 amino acids. Trimming shortened V by 5 bases and J by 5 bases, and 10 bases separated the two germline ends. The germline gives CDR1 MNHEY, CDR2 SVGAGI. DNA for the CDR3: TGTGCCAGCAGTCGACAGGTCGATAATTCACCCCTCCACTTT. It codes for CASSRQVDNSPLHF.

This chain connects TRBV5-1 to TRBJ1-4; D is unresolved. CDR3 length: 14 residues. Germline CDR1 SGHRS, CDR2 YFSETQ. V lost 4 bases and J 2 bases, leaving 9 bases between the germline ends. CDR3 nucleotides: TGCGCCAGCAGCCGGGCAACTACTAATGAAAAACTGTTTTTT. Translation gives CASSRATTNEKLFF. The variable domain in full, completed from reference TRBV5-1 and TRBJ1-4, reads KAGVTQTPRYLIKTRGQQVTLSCSPISGHRSVSWYQQTPGQGLQFLFEYFSETQRNKGNFPGRFSGRQFSNSRSEMNVSTLELGDSALYLCASSRATTNEKLFFGSGTQLSVL.

This chain joins TRBV9 and TRBJ2-6; possible D gene TRBD1, 6 bases. The V end was cut by 2 bases, the J end by 5 bases, with 8 bases between. The CDR3 spans 14 residues. CDR1 is SGDLS and CDR2 is YYNGEE in the germline V gene. In DNA form, the CDR3 reads TGTGCCAGCAGCGTGGGGGCGCGGGCCAACGTCCTGACTTTC. Amino acids: CASSVGARANVLTF.

The rearrangement joins TRBV5-1 to TRBJ2-7; D is undetermined. The CDR3 has 14 amino acids. Deletions cut 1 base from V and 7 bases from J, with 15 bases between. Germline CDR1 and CDR2: SGHRS and YFSETQ. Here the CDR3 DNA reads TGCGCCAGCAGCTTGAACAGTCTAAGAAGGGAGCAGTACTTC. Translated: CASSLNSLRREQYF.

The chain employs TRBV6-5 and TRBJ1-5, with TRBD1 identical over 9 bases. Germline assignment: CDR1 MNHEY and CDR2 SVGAGI. CDR3 length equals 16 residues. V shed 4 bases and J 7 bases; nucleotides not matched to a gene: 11. CDR3 bases: TGTGCCAGCAGTTGGGACAAGGACAGGGGCACCCAGCCCCAGCATTTT. Its translation is CASSWDKDRGTQPQHF.